This TCR beta chain was profiled in a study of Graves' ophthalmopathy and Graves' hyperthyroidism. Study results and limitations: Blood samples also showed most expanded thyroid clonotypes exceeding 0.001 frequency.

This clonotype was seen repeatedly, ten times or more. The antigen remains undetermined. RNA served as the template for amplifying TCR beta CDR3 regions. Second-round multiplex PCR followed a first-round RT-PCR using HTBI primers. TCRdb ran MiXCR on the multiplex PCR reads and lists one entry per CDR3 protein. This table has a few hundred thousand distinct CDR3 sequences, less than 40% appearing once. The ends were cut back, 4 bases at V and 4 bases at J, with 17 bases in the middle. The CDR3 extends over 15 amino acids. Germline-derived CDR1 and CDR2 are SGHDT and YYEEEE. This TCR came from an adult man with Graves' hyperthyroidism. The chain links TRBV5-6 to TRBJ1-1; a weak D match, TRBD1 (6 bases). Sequencing was performed on peripheral blood or thyroid tissue (not recorded which). The CDR3 DNA reads TGTGCCAGCAGCCGATGGACAGACGCGGGCACTGAAGCTTTCTTT. It is translated as CASSRWTDAGTEAFF.